Each of the 32 T cell receptor beta chains below was sequenced from the same sample in a study of T cell responses to AZD1222 COVID-19 vaccine. The method was immunoSEQ multiplex PCR; TCRdb's version includes in-frame clones alone and lacks a portion of them. Of 90,000 to 110,000 clones listed, around 87% are singletons. The starting material was peripheral blood, obtained 28 days after the second AZD1222 dose. The source is an adult who received the AZD1222 COVID-19 vaccine.

V gene TRBV7-9 combines with J gene TRBJ2-1; 7 nucleotides align to TRBD2. V lost 4 bases and J lost 0; bases outside the gene matches: 6. CDR3 length: 16 amino acids. CDR1 and CDR2 from the germline V gene are SEHNR and FQNEAQ (reference sequence). The CDR3 sequence is CASSSSGGSSYNEQFF. CDR3 sequence (DNA): TGTGCCAGCAGCTCGTCCGGGGGGTCCTCCTACAATGAGCAGTTCTTC.

This clone has more than one count but fewer than ten. The chain couples TRBV7-9 to TRBJ1-2; tentative D call: TRBD1 (5 bases). The germline V gene encodes CDR1 SEHNR and CDR2 FQNEAQ (reference sequence). The length of the CDR3 is 12 residues. Trimming left V 3 bases short and J 6 bases short, with 8 bases between. This CDR3 is CASSFGADGYTF. CDR3 coding DNA: TGTGCCAGCAGCTTTGGGGCGGATGGCTACACCTTC.

This clone was detected a few times. CDR3 bases: TGTGCCAGCAGTTTACCCCCGGAGGGACTACAGTACGAGCAGTACTTC. Protein: CASSLPPEGLQYEQYF. This chain joins TRBV28 and TRBJ2-7; 7 positions match TRBD2. Per germline, CDR1 MDHEN and CDR2 SYDVKM. CDR3 length equals 16 residues. V lost 2 bases, J lost 4 bases, and 11 bases stayed unmatched.

This chain connects TRBV4-1 to TRBJ2-1; possibly TRBD1 for D (6 bases). The germline gives CDR1 MGHRA, CDR2 YSYEKL. Trimming left V 0 bases short and J 2 bases short, with 8 bases between. The CDR3 runs 15 residues. The CDR3 DNA reads as TGCGCCAGCAGCCAAGACAGGGGACCCTACAATGAGCAGTTCTTC. Translation: CASSQDRGPYNEQFF.

The chain joins TRBV30 to TRBJ2-3, with 8 nucleotides matching TRBD1. Trimming removed 1 base from V and 3 bases from J; junction bases left unmatched: 12. Germline CDR1 GTSNPN, CDR2 SVGIG (reference sequence). The CDR3 extends over 17 amino acids. The CDR3 protein is CAWSGSSRGRRTDTQYF. The DNA of the CDR3 is TGTGCCTGGAGTGGGTCAAGCAGGGGGCGCAGGACAGATACGCAGTATTTT.

The chain combines TRBV7-2 with TRBJ2-2, with a tentative D call TRBD2 (5 bases). The germline V gene encodes CDR1 SGHTA and CDR2 FQGNSA. The V end lost 3 bases, the J end lost 6 bases, and 8 bases lay between the germline ends. This CDR3 contains 13 residues. This CDR3 is CASSFTSPGELFF. The CDR3 coding sequence is TGTGCCAGCAGCTTCACTAGTCCCGGGGAGCTGTTTTTT.

The chain employs TRBV24-1 and TRBJ1-1, with a weak D call TRBD1 (6 bases). The CDR3 spans 14 residues. V was clipped by 3 bases and J by 3 bases, with 10 bases between them. Germline V gene sequence: CDR1 KGHDR, CDR2 SFDVKD. The CDR3 loop is CATSDPGVHTEAFF. CDR3 nucleotides: TGTGCCACCAGTGATCCAGGGGTTCACACTGAAGCTTTCTTT.

The CDR3 DNA is TGTGCCAGCAGTGAATCGGGTTCGAGGGACAGAGTTTCCTACGAGCAGTACTTC. Translated: CASSESGSRDRVSYEQYF. The chain joins TRBV25-1 to TRBJ2-7; 7 bases are shared with TRBD1. The CDR3 spans 18 residues. CDR1 and CDR2 (germline): MGHDK, SYGVNS. With 1 base clipped from V and 1 base from J, the junction kept 13 bases outside the gene matches.

Only a few counts were recorded for this clone. The rearrangement uses TRBV27 and TRBJ1-5; unclear D gene. Deletions cut 9 bases from V and 0 bases from J, with 12 bases between. Germline CDR1 and CDR2: MNHEY and SMNVEV (reference sequence). This CDR3 has 14 residues. The CDR3 region is CARINGDSNQPQHF. The CDR3 DNA reads as TGTGCCAGAATAAACGGAGATAGCAATCAGCCCCAGCATTTT.

This clone was seen a handful of times. V gene TRBV3-1 (or the pseudogene TRBV3-2) combines with J gene TRBJ2-7; no firm D call. V was shortened by 6 bases and J by 4 bases, with 7 bases between the two germline ends. Per germline, CDR1 LGHDT and CDR2 YNNKEL (reference sequence). The CDR3 covers 11 residues. The CDR3 protein is CASRSRYEQYF. The CDR3 DNA reads TGTGCCAGCAGGTCCAGGTACGAGCAGTACTTC.

The rearrangement links TRBV18 to TRBJ1-2, with D unresolved. Germline loops: CDR1 KGHSH, CDR2 LQKENI. V dropped 2 bases and J dropped 1 base, with 8 bases sitting between them. This CDR3 has 14 residues. CDR3: CASSPARDNYGYTF. The CDR3 DNA reads as TGTGCCAGCTCACCAGCCAGAGATAACTATGGCTACACCTTC.

This clone was detected only once. The chain combines TRBV7-9 with TRBJ2-1, with D unclear. Per the germline V gene, CDR1 is SEHNR and CDR2 is FQNEAQ (reference sequence). The germline V and J ends were trimmed by 0 bases and 5 bases, with 5 bases remaining between them. The CDR3 runs to 13 residues. CDR3 region: CASSLAYNNEQFF. DNA for the CDR3: TGTGCCAGCAGCTTAGCTTACAACAATGAGCAGTTCTTC. The whole variable domain, remainder taken from reference TRBV7-9 and TRBJ2-1, is DTGVSQNPRHKITKRGQNVTFRCDPISEHNRLYWYRQTLGQGPEFLTYFQNEAQLEKSRLLSDRFSAERPKGSFSTLEIQRTEQGDSAMYLCASSLAYNNEQFFGPGTRLTVL.

The genes are TRBV10-3 and TRBJ1-1, with a possible D match to TRBD1 (6 bases). The V gene lost 7 bases and the J gene lost 5 bases, with 17 bases spanning the gap. This CDR3 has 14 amino acids. Germline values: CDR1 ENHRY, CDR2 SYGVKD. CDR3 protein: CAIMGQQGNTEAFF. Here the CDR3 DNA reads TGTGCCATCATGGGACAACAGGGTAATACTGAAGCTTTCTTT.

The chain joins TRBV7-9 to TRBJ1-1; D gene ambiguous. Germline V gene data show CDR1 as SEHNR and CDR2 as FQNEAQ (reference sequence). Trimming removed 3 bases at V and 6 bases at J, with 11 bases between. This CDR3 has 13 residues. The CDR3 loop reads CASSFRVNPEAFF. As DNA, the CDR3 is TGTGCCAGCAGCTTTCGGGTTAACCCTGAAGCTTTCTTT.

V usage is TRBV24-1 and J usage is TRBJ2-7; 10 bases match TRBD1. Germline trimming cut 2 bases from V and 4 bases from J; bases unmatched to any gene: 7. Per the germline V gene, CDR1 is KGHDR and CDR2 is SFDVKD. This CDR3 has 16 amino acids. The CDR3 nucleotides are TGTGCCACCAGTGATTCCGGGACAGGGGCCTCATACGAGCAGTACTTC. It encodes CATSDSGTGASYEQYF.

The chain employs TRBV5-1 and TRBJ1-1; TRBD1 is a possible D gene (6 bases). V gave up 0 bases and J gave up 6 bases, with 12 bases separating them. The CDR3 is 14 amino acids. Germline CDR1 is SGHRS and CDR2 is YFSETQ. CDR3 bases: TGCGCCAGCAGCTTGGCCGGACAGCCCCCTGAAGCTTTCTTT. It is translated as CASSLAGQPPEAFF.

This clone was detected a few times. The chain couples TRBV21-1 to TRBJ1-5. TRBV21-1 is a documented pseudogene. This CDR3 contains 16 residues. CDR3 bases: TGTGCCAGCAGCAAAGGCCGCGGGGGGCGCAATCAGCCCCAGCATTTT. Encoded protein: CASSKGRGGRNQPQHF.

The rearrangement uses TRBV7-6 and TRBJ2-7; D not resolved. The CDR3 has 14 amino acids. Trimming removed 0 bases from V and 4 bases from J, with 10 bases in between. CDR1 and CDR2 (germline): SGHVS, FNYEAQ. CDR3 amino acids: CASSLAPVPYEQYF. In DNA form, the CDR3 reads TGTGCCAGCAGCTTAGCGCCGGTACCGTACGAGCAGTACTTC.

The gene calls are TRBV6-1 and TRBJ1-1; D uncertain. Germline V gene lookup returns CDR1 MNHNS and CDR2 SASEGT. The CDR3 sequence is 10 residues long. Trimming pared 2 bases from V and 8 bases from J, leaving 3 bases between. The CDR3 DNA reads TGTGCCAGCAGTGAATTCGAAGCTTTCTTT. As protein: CASSEFEAFF.

This clone was seen a handful of times. The rearrangement joins TRBV27 to TRBJ1-3, with D uncertain. Trimming removed 5 bases from V and 0 bases from J, with 8 bases in between. The CDR3 spans 14 residues. Germline CDR1 and CDR2: MNHEY and SMNVEV (reference sequence). CDR3 protein: CASSGHSSGNTIYF. DNA for the CDR3: TGTGCCAGCAGTGGCCACAGCTCTGGAAACACCATATATTTT.

The genes are TRBV6-5 and TRBJ2-4, with a possible D match to TRBD2 (5 bases). Germline CDR1 and CDR2: MNHEY and SVGAGI. V gave up 0 bases and J gave up 6 bases, with 15 bases separating them. This CDR3 region has 16 residues. In nucleotides, the CDR3 is TGTGCCAGCAGTTACTCGATTCCACGGGGTGGAAACATTCAGTACTTC. Amino acids: CASSYSIPRGGNIQYF.

This sequence joins TRBV27 and TRBJ2-2; 10 nucleotides align to TRBD2. The CDR3 has 18 residues. V gave up 1 base and J gave up 1 base; unmatched junction bases: 6. CDR1 and CDR2 (germline): MNHEY, SMNVEV (reference sequence). This CDR3 reads CASSLFSGGPLNTGELFF. DNA for the CDR3: TGTGCCAGCAGTTTATTTAGCGGGGGGCCGTTGAACACCGGGGAGCTGTTTTTT.

The gene calls are TRBV18 and TRBJ2-7, with 8 bases identical to TRBD2. The CDR3 runs 15 residues. The V gene's germline CDR1 is KGHSH and CDR2 LQKENI. V shed 4 bases, J shed 3 bases, and the junction held 8 bases outside the gene matches. The DNA for the CDR3 is TGTGCCAGCTCACTCGCTAGCGGGTTCCTCTACGAGCAGTACTTC. Protein: CASSLASGFLYEQYF.

The rearrangement joins TRBV6-5 to TRBJ1-5; unclear D gene. The germline gives CDR1 MNHEY, CDR2 SVGAGI. The CDR3 contains 14 residues. The V end lost 2 bases, the J end lost 5 bases, and 10 bases lay between the germline ends. The CDR3 DNA sequence: TGTGCCAGCAGTTACGCGAGAGTGGATCAGCCCCAGCATTTT. It yields the protein CASSYARVDQPQHF.

The V and J genes are TRBV19 and TRBJ2-1; TRBD2 matches 7 bases. CDR1 is LNHDA, CDR2 SQIVND, per germline (reference sequence). The CDR3 runs to 15 residues. Trimming at V came to 3 bases and at J to 2 bases, leaving 4 bases not matched to a gene. The CDR3 nucleotides are TGTGCCAGTAGTATTGGTGGGGGGGCCTACAATGAGCAGTTCTTC. Protein: CASSIGGGAYNEQFF. Full variable domain (outside the CDR3, taken from reference TRBV19 and TRBJ2-1): DGGITQSPKYLFRKEGQNVTLSCEQNLNHDAMYWYRQDPGQGLRLIYYSQIVNDFQKGDIAEGYSVSREKKESFPLTVTSAQKNPTAFYLCASSIGGGAYNEQFFGPGTRLTVL.

The rearrangement links TRBV25-1 to TRBJ1-3, with 8 nucleotides matching TRBD1. This CDR3 is built from 14 residues. Germline V gene data show CDR1 as MGHDK and CDR2 as SYGVNS. Trimming took 3 bases from V and 3 from J; bases not matched to a gene: 1. The CDR3 spells CASSDDRGGNTIYF. CDR3 nucleotide sequence: TGTGCCAGCAGTGACGACAGGGGTGGAAACACCATATATTTT.

The rearrangement joins TRBV7-2 to TRBJ1-5; possible D gene TRBD1, 5 bases. Trimming pared 3 bases from V and 4 bases from J, leaving 10 bases between. Germline CDR1 SGHTA, CDR2 FQGNSA. CDR3 length: 14 amino acids. CDR3 in DNA: TGTGCCAGCAGCTTTGGGGACGGGAATCAGCCCCAGCATTTT. It translates to CASSFGDGNQPQHF.

This clone occurred a few times. The chain's CDR3 is CASSFPNTEAFF. The CDR3 nucleotides are TGTGCCAGCAGCTTTCCGAACACTGAAGCTTTCTTT. The V gene is TRBV5-6, the J gene TRBJ1-1; D is ambiguous. V lost 2 bases to trimming and J lost 1 base, with 3 bases between them. The CDR3 length is 12 residues. Germline V gene data show CDR1 as SGHDT and CDR2 as YYEEEE.

CDR3: CASSLAHVSRYNEQFF. The CDR3 DNA reads as TGTGCCAGCAGCCTCGCCCATGTAAGCAGGTACAATGAGCAGTTCTTC. The chain links TRBV6-2 or TRBV6-3 to TRBJ2-1; D not resolved. The CDR3 extends over 16 amino acids. Germline loops: CDR1 MNHEY, CDR2 SVGEGT. Trimming stripped 6 bases from V and 4 bases from J, with 19 bases between.

The chain couples TRBV7-2 to TRBJ2-1; 13 bases align to TRBD2. The V gene end was trimmed by 2 bases and the J gene end by 5 bases; junction bases not matched to a gene: 3. CDR3 length: 16 amino acids. Germline CDR1 SGHTA, CDR2 FQGNSA. Here the CDR3 reads CASSLLGTSGNNEQFF. Written as DNA, the CDR3 is TGTGCCAGCAGCTTACTTGGGACTAGCGGGAACAATGAGCAGTTCTTC.

This clone was found once. The chain joins TRBV9 to TRBJ1-1; D not certain. Trimming shortened V by 0 bases and J by 7 bases, and 7 bases separated the two germline ends. This CDR3 has 12 residues. Germline V lookup: CDR1 SGDLS, CDR2 YYNGEE. In nucleotides, the CDR3 is TGTGCCAGCAGCGTAGCGAACGGTGAAGCTTTCTTT. Residues: CASSVANGEAFF.

This chain joins TRBV14 and TRBJ2-1; D unclear. The ends were cut back, 1 base at V and 7 bases at J, with 8 bases in the middle. The CDR3 length is 13 residues. Germline lookup yields CDR1 SGHDN and CDR2 FVKESK. CDR3: CASSQGPFNEQFF. As DNA, the CDR3 is TGTGCCAGCAGCCAAGGGCCGTTTAATGAGCAGTTCTTC.